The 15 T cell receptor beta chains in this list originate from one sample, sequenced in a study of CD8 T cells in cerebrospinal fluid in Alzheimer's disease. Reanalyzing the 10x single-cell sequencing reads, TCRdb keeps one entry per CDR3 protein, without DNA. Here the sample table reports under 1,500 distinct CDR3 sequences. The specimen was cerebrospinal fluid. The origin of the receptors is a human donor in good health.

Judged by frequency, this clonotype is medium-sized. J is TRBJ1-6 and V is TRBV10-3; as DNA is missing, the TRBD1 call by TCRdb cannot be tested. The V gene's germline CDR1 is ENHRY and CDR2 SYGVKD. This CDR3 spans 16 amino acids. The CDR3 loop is CAISESGGAGDSPLHF.

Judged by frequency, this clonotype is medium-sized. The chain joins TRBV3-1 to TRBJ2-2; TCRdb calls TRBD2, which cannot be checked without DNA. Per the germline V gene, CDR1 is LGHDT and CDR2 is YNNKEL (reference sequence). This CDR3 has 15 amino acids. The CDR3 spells CASSPGGSDTGELFF. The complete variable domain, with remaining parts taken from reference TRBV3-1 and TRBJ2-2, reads DTAVSQTPKYLVTQMGNDKSIKCEQNLGHDTMYWYKQDSKKFLKIMFSYNNKELIINETVPNRFSPKSPDKAHLNLHINSLELGDSAVYFCASSPGGSDTGELFFGEGSRLTVL.

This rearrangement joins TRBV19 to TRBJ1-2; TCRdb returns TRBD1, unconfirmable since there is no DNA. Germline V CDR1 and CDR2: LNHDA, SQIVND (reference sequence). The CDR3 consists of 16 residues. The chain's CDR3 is CASSIGDVGFNYGYTF.

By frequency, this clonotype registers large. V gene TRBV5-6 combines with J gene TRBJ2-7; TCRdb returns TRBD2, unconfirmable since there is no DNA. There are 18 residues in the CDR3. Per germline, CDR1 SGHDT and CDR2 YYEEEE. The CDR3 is CASSLGSSSGRPSYEQYF.

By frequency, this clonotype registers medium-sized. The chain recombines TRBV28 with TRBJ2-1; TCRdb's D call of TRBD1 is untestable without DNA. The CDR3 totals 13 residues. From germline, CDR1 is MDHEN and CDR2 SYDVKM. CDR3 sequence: CASSEQGKGEQFF.

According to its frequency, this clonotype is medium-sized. CDR3 in amino acids: CSASDSIAGSYNEQFF. J is TRBJ2-1 and V is TRBV20-1; without DNA, the TCRdb call of TRBD2 cannot be checked. This CDR3 region has 16 residues. Germline loops: CDR1 DFQATT, CDR2 SNEGSKA (reference sequence).

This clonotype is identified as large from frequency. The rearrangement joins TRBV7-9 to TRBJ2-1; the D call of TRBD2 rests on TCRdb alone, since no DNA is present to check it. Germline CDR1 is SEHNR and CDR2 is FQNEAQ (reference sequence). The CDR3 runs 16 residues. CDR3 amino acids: CASSSLTSGRRDEQFF.

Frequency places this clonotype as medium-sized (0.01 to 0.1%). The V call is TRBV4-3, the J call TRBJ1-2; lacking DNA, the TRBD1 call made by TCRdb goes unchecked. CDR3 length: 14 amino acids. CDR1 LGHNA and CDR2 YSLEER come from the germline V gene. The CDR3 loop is CASSRGGENYGYTF.

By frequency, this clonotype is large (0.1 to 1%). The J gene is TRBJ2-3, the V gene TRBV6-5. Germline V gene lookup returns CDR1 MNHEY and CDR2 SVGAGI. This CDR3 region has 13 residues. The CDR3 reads CASRIGGPDTQYF.

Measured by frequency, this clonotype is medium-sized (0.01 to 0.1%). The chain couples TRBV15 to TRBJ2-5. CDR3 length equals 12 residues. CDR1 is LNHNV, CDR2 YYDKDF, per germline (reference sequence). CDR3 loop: CATGQIQETQYF.

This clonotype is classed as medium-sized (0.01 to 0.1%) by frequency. The CDR3 here is CASSRGLSSYEQYF. The chain links TRBV3-1 to TRBJ2-7; the TCRdb call, TRBD2, lacks DNA for checking. Germline CDR1 and CDR2: LGHDT and YNNKEL (reference sequence). CDR3 length equals 14 residues.

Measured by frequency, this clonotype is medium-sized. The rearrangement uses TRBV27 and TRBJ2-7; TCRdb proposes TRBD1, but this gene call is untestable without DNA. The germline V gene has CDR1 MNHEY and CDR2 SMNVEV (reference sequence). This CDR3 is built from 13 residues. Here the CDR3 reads CASARQGTYEQYF.

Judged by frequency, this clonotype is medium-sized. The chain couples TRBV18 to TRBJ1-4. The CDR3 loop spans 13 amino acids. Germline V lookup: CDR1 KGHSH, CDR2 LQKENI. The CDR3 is CAGQRATNEKLFF.

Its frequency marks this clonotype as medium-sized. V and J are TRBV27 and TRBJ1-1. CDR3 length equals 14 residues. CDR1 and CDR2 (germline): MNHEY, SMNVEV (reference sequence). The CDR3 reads CASSFAGRPSLAFF.

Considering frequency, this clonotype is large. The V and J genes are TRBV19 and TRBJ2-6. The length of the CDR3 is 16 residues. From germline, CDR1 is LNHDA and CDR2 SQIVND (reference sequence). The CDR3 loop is CASSNLQGSGANVLTF.